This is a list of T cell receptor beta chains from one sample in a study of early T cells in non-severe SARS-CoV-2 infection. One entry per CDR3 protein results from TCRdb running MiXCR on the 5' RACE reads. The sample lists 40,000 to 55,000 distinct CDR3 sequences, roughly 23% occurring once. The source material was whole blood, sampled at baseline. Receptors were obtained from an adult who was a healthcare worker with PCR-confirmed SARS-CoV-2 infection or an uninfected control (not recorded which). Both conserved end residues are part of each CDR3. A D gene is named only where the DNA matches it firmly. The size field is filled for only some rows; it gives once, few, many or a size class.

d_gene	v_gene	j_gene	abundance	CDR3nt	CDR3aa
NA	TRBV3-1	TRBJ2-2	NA	TGTGCCAGCAGCCAAGGGTCAGGTCTCGGGGAGCTGTTTTTT	CASSQGSGLGELFF
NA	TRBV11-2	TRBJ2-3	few	TGTGCCAGCAGCTTAGACATAGGGTCGGCAGATACGCAGTATTTT	CASSLDIGSADTQYF
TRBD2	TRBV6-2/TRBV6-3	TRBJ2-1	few	TGTGCCAGCACCGGCGGACTAGCGGGGAGCGAGAATGAGCAGTTCTTC	CASTGGLAGSENEQFF
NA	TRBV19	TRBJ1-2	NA	TGTGCCAGTAGTATGGGGCAGGCAGACTATGGCTACACCTTC	CASSMGQADYGYTF
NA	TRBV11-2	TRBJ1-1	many	TGTGCCAGCAGCTTGTCCGGGATTCCCGGGACTGAAGCTTTCTTT	CASSLSGIPGTEAFF
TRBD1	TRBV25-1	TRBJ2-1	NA	TGTGCCAGCACCCTCGGGACAGGGTTTGATGAGCAGTTCTTC	CASTLGTGFDEQFF
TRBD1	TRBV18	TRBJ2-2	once	TGTGCCAGCTCACCACCGGGACAGGGCGACACCGGGGAGCTGTTTTTT	CASSPPGQGDTGELFF
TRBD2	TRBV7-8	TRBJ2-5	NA	TGTGCCAGCAGCACCAGCGGGGGGCAAGAGACCCAGTACTTC	CASSTSGGQETQYF
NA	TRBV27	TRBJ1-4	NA	TGTGCCAGCAGTTTATCCGGGGAAAAACTGTTTTTT	CASSLSGEKLFF
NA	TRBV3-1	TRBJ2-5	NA	TGTGCCAGCAGCGTGGCCCGGGGAGCCCAAGAGACCCAGTACTTC	CASSVARGAQETQYF
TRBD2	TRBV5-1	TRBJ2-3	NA	TGCGCCAGCAGCTTGTGGCGGGGGGATCCCACAGATACGCAGTATTTT	CASSLWRGDPTDTQYF
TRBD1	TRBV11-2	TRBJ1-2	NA	TGTGCCAGCAGCTTAGAGTACGCAGGGGGCTTCTATGGCTACACCTTC	CASSLEYAGGFYGYTF
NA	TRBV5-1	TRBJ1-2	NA	TGCGCCAGCAGCTTGGTCCCCTCAGGGTCCGATGGGTTCGGCTACACCTTC	CASSLVPSGSDGFGYTF
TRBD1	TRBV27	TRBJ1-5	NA	TGTGCCAGCAGTCCCGGGACAGGGGGAAAGCAGCCCCAGCATTTT	CASSPGTGGKQPQHF
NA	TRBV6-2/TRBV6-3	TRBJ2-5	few	TGTGCCAGCAGAACTACCAGGGGGACCCAGTACTTC	CASRTTRGTQYF
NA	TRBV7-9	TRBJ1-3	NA	TGTGCCAGCGGATTATCTGGGGGCCACGTAAACACCATATATTTT	CASGLSGGHVNTIYF
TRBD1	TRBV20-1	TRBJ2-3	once	TGCAGTGCGCCGCAGGGGGCGCGGACAGATACGCAGTATTTT	CSAPQGARTDTQYF
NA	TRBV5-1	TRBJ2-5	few	TGCGCCAGCAGCTTGTACAGGAACCAAGAGACCCAGTACTTC	CASSLYRNQETQYF
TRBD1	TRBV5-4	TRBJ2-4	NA	TGTGCCAGCAGCTTCCCGGGACAGGGCTACATTCAGTACTTC	CASSFPGQGYIQYF
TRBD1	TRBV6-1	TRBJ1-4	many	TGTGCCAGCAGTGCCACCGGGACAGGTGAAAAACTGTTTTTT	CASSATGTGEKLFF